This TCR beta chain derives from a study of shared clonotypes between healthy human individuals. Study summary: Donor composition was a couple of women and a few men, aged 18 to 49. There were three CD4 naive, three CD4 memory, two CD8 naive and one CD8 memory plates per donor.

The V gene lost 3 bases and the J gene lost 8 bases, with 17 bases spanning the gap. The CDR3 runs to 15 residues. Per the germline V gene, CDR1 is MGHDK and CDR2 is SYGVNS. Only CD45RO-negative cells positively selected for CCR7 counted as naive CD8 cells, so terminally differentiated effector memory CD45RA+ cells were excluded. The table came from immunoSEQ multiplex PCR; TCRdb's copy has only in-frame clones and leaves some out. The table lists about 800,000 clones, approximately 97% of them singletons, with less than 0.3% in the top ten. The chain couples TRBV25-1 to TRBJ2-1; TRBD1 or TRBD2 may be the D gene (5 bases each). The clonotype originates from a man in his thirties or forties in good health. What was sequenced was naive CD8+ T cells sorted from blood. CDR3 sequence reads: CASSEFRVRDDEQFF. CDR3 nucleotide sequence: TGTGCCAGCAGTGAGTTCCGGGTACGGGACGATGAGCAGTTCTTC.